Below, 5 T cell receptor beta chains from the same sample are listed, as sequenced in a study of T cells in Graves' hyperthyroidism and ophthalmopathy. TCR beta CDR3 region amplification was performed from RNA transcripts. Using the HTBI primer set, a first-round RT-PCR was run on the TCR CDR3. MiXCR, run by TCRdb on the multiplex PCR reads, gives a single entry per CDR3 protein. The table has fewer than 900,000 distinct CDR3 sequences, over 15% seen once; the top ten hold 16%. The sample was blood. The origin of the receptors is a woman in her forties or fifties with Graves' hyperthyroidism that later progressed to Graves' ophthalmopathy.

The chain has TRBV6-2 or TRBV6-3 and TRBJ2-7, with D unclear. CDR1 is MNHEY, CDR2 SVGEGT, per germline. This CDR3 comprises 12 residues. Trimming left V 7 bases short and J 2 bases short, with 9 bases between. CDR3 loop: CASMDLAYEQYF. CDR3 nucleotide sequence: TGTGCCAGCATGGACCTTGCCTACGAGCAGTACTTC.

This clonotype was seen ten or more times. The CDR3 sequence is CASSQGITGSYNEQFF. Written as DNA, the CDR3 is TGTGCCAGCAGCCAAGGCATTACGGGGAGTTACAATGAGCAGTTCTTC. The V call is TRBV11-2, the J call TRBJ2-1; D possibly corresponds to TRBD2 (5 bases). The germline V gene has CDR1 SGHAT and CDR2 FQNNGV. The CDR3 covers 16 residues. V was trimmed by 5 bases and J by 4 bases, leaving 18 bases between them.

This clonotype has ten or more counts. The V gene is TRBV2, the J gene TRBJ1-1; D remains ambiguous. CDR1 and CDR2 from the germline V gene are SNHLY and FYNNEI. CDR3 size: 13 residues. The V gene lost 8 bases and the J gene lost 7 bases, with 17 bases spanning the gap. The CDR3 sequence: CASPPDDGGEAFF. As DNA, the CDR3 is TGTGCCAGCCCCCCCGACGATGGTGGTGAAGCTTTCTTT.

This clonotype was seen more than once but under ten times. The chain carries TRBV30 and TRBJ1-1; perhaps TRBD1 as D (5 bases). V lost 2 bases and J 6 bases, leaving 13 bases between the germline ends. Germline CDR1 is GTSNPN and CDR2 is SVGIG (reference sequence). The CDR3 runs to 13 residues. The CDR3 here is CAWSYAGKAEAFF. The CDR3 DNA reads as TGTGCCTGGAGTTACGCAGGGAAGGCTGAAGCTTTCTTT.

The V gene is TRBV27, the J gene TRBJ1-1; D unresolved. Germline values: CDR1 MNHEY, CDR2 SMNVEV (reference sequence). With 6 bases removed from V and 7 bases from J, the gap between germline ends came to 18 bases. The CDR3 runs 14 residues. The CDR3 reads CASSPGSALVEAFF. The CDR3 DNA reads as TGTGCCAGCAGCCCCGGGTCCGCCCTGGTTGAAGCTTTCTTT.